This T cell receptor beta chain was found in a study of cytomegalovirus exposure and HLA in healthy donors. The PCR employed 60 Vbeta primers together with 13 Jbeta primers. This table comes from immunoSEQ multiplex PCR, and its TCRdb copy is limited to in-frame clones, with some not included. Of 110,000 or so clones listed, just under 75% were seen once; the top ten hold approximately 1.9%. This CDR3 has 15 residues. V lost 3 bases and J 0 bases, leaving 9 bases between the germline ends. Germline V lookup: CDR1 SGHTA, CDR2 FQGNSA. Source material: PBMCs. This sequence was found in a human donor in good health. V is TRBV7-2 and J is TRBJ2-1; D is uncertain. The CDR3 reads CASSFQVSSYNEQFF. For the CDR3, the DNA is TGTGCCAGCAGCTTCCAGGTAAGCTCCTACAATGAGCAGTTCTTC.